This T cell receptor beta chain was observed in a study of cytomegalovirus exposure and HLA in healthy donors. General observations from the study: In vitro checks showed that a few CMV-associated chains really do target CMV antigens. For TCR beta chains, V- and J-gene trimming was later linked to a missense DCLRE1C variant.

Primers: 60 Vbeta forward and 13 Jbeta reverse. Sequencing was performed with immunoSEQ multiplex PCR; in TCRdb, only in-frame clones are kept and a portion is missing. The table includes roughly 200,000 clones, 82% detected once. As for this clone: Its antigen remains unknown.

This CDR3 contains 13 residues. V trimming: 4 bases; J trimming: 4 bases; junction bases outside the gene matches: 3. Looked up from germline, CDR1 is SNHLY and CDR2 is FYNNEI. This TCR was sampled from a woman in her thirties or forties in good health and CMV-seronegative. This chain uses TRBV2 with TRBJ2-7; 8 bases are shared with TRBD2. Sequencing was performed on PBMCs. CDR3 amino acids: CASSGSGGYEQYF. Here the CDR3 DNA reads TGTGCCAGCAGTGGATCGGGAGGGTACGAGCAGTACTTC.